The 3 T cell receptor beta chains reported below all come from one sample, sequenced in a study of cytomegalovirus exposure and HLA in healthy donors. PCR was performed using 60 Vbeta and 13 Jbeta primers. TCRdb's table, derived via immunoSEQ multiplex PCR, lists solely in-frame clones and lacks some. The data hold around 110,000 clones, with around 66% observed a single time. The sequenced sample was PBMCs. The receptors come from a woman in her thirties or forties in good health and CMV-seropositive.

This clone was found a few times. V and J are TRBV6-1 and TRBJ2-6; 9 bases are a match to TRBD1. CDR1 is MNHNS, CDR2 SASEGT, per germline. V shed 4 bases, J shed 1 base, and the junction held 5 bases outside the gene matches. This CDR3 is 17 amino acids long. The DNA of the CDR3 is TGTGCCAGCAGTGCTGGACAGGGGATTTCTGGGGCCAACGTCCTGACTTTC. The encoded protein is CASSAGQGISGANVLTF.

CDR3 nucleotide sequence: TGTGCCGGCCAGGGGCGCGGTTTCACTGAAGCTTTCTTT. This encodes CAGQGRGFTEAFF. The chain recombines TRBV30 with TRBJ1-1; maybe TRBD1 (6 bases). CDR3 length equals 13 residues. V dropped 8 bases and J dropped 4 bases, with 17 bases sitting between them. The germline CDR1 and CDR2 sequences are GTSNPN and SVGIG (reference sequence).

This sequence joins TRBV12-5 and TRBJ2-5; 7 bases match TRBD1. This CDR3 comprises 13 residues. The V gene's germline CDR1 is LGHNT and CDR2 FRNRAP. Germline trimming cut 5 bases from V and 5 bases from J; bases unmatched to any gene: 5. The CDR3 spells CASGDRVGETQYF. The CDR3 coding sequence is TGTGCTAGTGGTGACAGGGTCGGGGAGACCCAGTACTTC. Full variable domain (rest looked up from reference TRBV12-5 and TRBJ2-5): DARVTQTPRHKVTEMGQEVTMRCQPILGHNTVFWYRQTMMQGLELLAYFRNRAPLDDSGMPKDRFSAEMPDATLATLKIQPSEPRDSAVYFCASGDRVGETQYFGPGTRLLVL.